One sample yielded the 13 T cell receptor beta chains listed below, sequenced in a study of cytomegalovirus exposure and HLA in healthy donors (dated by TCRdb to about 2017). Libraries were built with the immunoSEQ multiplex PCR assay. A mixture of 60 forward primers for TCR Vbeta segments and 13 reverse primers for TCR Jbeta segments was used in the multiplex PCR. TCRdb limited this immuneACCESS table to in-frame rearrangements with V and J called. A share of clones is missing; checked studies link under half to unresolved V genes, and the rest is unexplained. The table for this sample records roughly 77,000 clones. The ten largest clones add up to about 3.8% of the sample. Sequencing input: PBMCs. The receptors shown here come from a female donor in good health and CMV-seropositive.

The rearrangement uses TRBV29-1 and TRBJ1-2, with 9 positions matching TRBD1. In germline, CDR1 is SQVTM, CDR2 ANQGSEA. J was trimmed by 3 bases and V by 5 bases; bases with no gene match: 4. This CDR3 is built from 13 residues. Here the CDR3 DNA reads TGCAGCGTTCTGCGGGACAGGGACTATGGCTACACCTTC. This gives the protein CSVLRDRDYGYTF.

The chain joins TRBV7-2 to TRBJ2-3; unclear D gene. The CDR3 covers 14 residues. Germline CDR1 SGHTA, CDR2 FQGNSA. Trimming removed 5 bases from V and 0 bases from J, with 9 bases in between. CDR3 in amino acids: CASSQSLSTDTQYF. The CDR3 DNA follows: TGTGCCAGCAGCCAATCCCTAAGCACAGATACGCAGTATTTT.

The chain combines TRBV6-5 with TRBJ1-5, with 10 bases matching TRBD1. J gave up 6 bases and V 6 bases, and 8 bases lay outside the gene matches. In germline, CDR1 is MNHEY, CDR2 SVGAGI. The CDR3 is 15 residues long. The CDR3 DNA reads TGTGCCAGCAGACCTGACAGGGGGCGAACTCAGCCCCAGCATTTT. Translating gives CASRPDRGRTQPQHF.

The V gene is TRBV7-9, the J gene TRBJ2-5, with D perhaps TRBD2 (5 bases). Looked up from germline, CDR1 is SEHNR and CDR2 is FQNEAQ (reference sequence). CDR3 length: 16 residues. Trimming removed 1 base at V and 4 bases at J, with 16 bases between. The CDR3 protein is CASSLGSFGVAETQYF. The CDR3 DNA reads TGTGCCAGCAGCTTAGGTTCATTCGGGGTGGCAGAGACCCAGTACTTC. The complete variable domain, with remaining parts taken from reference TRBV7-9 and TRBJ2-5, reads DTGVSQNPRHKITKRGQNVTFRCDPISEHNRLYWYRQTLGQGPEFLTYFQNEAQLEKSRLLSDRFSAERPKGSFSTLEIQRTEQGDSAMYLCASSLGSFGVAETQYFGPGTRLLVL.

V is TRBV6-5 and J is TRBJ1-2; TRBD1 is a possible D gene (6 bases). Trimming stripped 7 bases from V and 4 bases from J, with 19 bases between. This CDR3 region has 15 residues. Germline V gene lookup returns CDR1 MNHEY and CDR2 SVGAGI. The chain's CDR3 is CASKTTLGAGYGYTF. The CDR3 region has the DNA TGTGCCAGCAAAACCACTTTGGGGGCGGGCTATGGCTACACCTTC.

In DNA, the CDR3 is TGTGCCAGCAGTGAGGGGGGGACTAATGAAAAACTGTTTTTT. Protein: CASSEGGTNEKLFF. V and J are TRBV2 and TRBJ1-4, with TRBD1 as a possible D gene (5 bases). The CDR3 contains 14 residues. V lost 3 bases and J lost 2, with 7 bases in between. Per germline, CDR1 SNHLY and CDR2 FYNNEI.

The genes are TRBV4-3 and TRBJ2-5, with 9 bases that match TRBD1. The CDR3 runs 16 residues. In germline, CDR1 is LGHNA, CDR2 YSLEER. Trimming took 4 bases from V and 5 from J; bases not matched to a gene: 11. The chain's CDR3 is CASSRGTGSGYETQYF. The CDR3 region has the DNA TGCGCCAGCAGCCGCGGGACAGGGAGTGGCTACGAGACCCAGTACTTC.

The J gene is TRBJ1-2, the V gene TRBV20-1; D unresolved. Germline CDR1 is DFQATT and CDR2 is SNEGSKA (reference sequence). The CDR3 has 11 residues. V was trimmed by 1 base and J by 4 bases, leaving 4 bases between them. In DNA form, the CDR3 reads TGCAGTGCTAGAGTCAGCTATGGCTACACCTTC. Its translation: CSARVSYGYTF.

The CDR3: CASSPSSGLLYEQYF. The CDR3 DNA follows: TGTGCCAGCAGTCCGTCTTCAGGTCTCCTCTACGAGCAGTACTTC. The V call is TRBV28, the J call TRBJ2-7, with D hard to call. The CDR3 loop spans 15 amino acids. Trimming took 5 bases from V and 3 from J, leaving 17 bases between them. Looked up from germline, CDR1 is MDHEN and CDR2 is SYDVKM.

The chain recombines TRBV15 with TRBJ2-7, with D possibly TRBD1 on 6 matching bases. V lost 3 bases to trimming and J lost 3 bases, with 15 bases between them. This CDR3 spans 15 amino acids. Looked up from germline, CDR1 is LNHNV and CDR2 is YYDKDF (reference sequence). The CDR3 is CATSSGGGQNYEQYF. CDR3 bases: TGTGCCACCAGCAGCGGAGGCGGACAGAACTACGAGCAGTACTTC. The complete variable domain, with remaining parts taken from reference TRBV15 and TRBJ2-7, reads DAMVIQNPRYQVTQFGKPVTLSCSQTLNHNVMYWYQQKSSQAPKLLFHYYDKDFNNEADTPDNFQSRRPNTSFCFLDIRSPGLGDTAMYLCATSSGGGQNYEQYFGPGTRLTVT.

The chain combines TRBV5-1 with TRBJ2-7, with 7 bases matching TRBD1. Germline loops: CDR1 SGHRS, CDR2 YFSETQ. The ends lost 4 bases at V and 0 bases at J; junction bases unmatched: 7. The CDR3 spans 15 residues. CDR3 nucleotides: TGCGCCAGCAGCCTCATGGGACAGCACTCCTACGAGCAGTACTTC. This sequence encodes CASSLMGQHSYEQYF.

This chain uses TRBV4-3 with TRBJ1-5; D not resolved. V dropped 0 bases and J dropped 4 bases, with 7 bases sitting between them. This CDR3 has 14 amino acids. Looked up from germline, CDR1 is LGHNA and CDR2 is YSLEER. The CDR3 DNA sequence: TGCGCCAGCAGCCAAGAGTTGGCAAATCAGCCCCAGCATTTT. As protein: CASSQELANQPQHF.

To note about this clone: The junction and the germline gene differ at one end; a read error may be behind it. This sequence joins TRBV5-1 and TRBJ2-7; maybe TRBD2 (5 bases). This CDR3 region has 13 residues. The germline V gene encodes CDR1 SGHRS and CDR2 YFSETQ. The CDR3: CATSQTGTYEQYF. The DNA of the CDR3 is TGCGCCACCAGCCAGACGGGAACCTACGAGCAGTACTTC.